The rows below give T cell receptor beta chains drawn from one sample of a study of shared clonotypes between healthy human individuals. Data came from immunoSEQ multiplex PCR; TCRdb stores just in-frame clones and leaves some out. The sample lists a few hundred thousand clones; over 75% were seen once. The sample consisted of memory CD8+ T cells sorted from blood. The receptors were gathered from a man between 18 and 29 years old in good health. Both conserved end residues are part of each CDR3. Each record gives: D gene, clone size, J gene, V gene, CDR3 protein, CDR3 DNA. A D gene is named only where the DNA matches it firmly. Where a row states a size, it is once, few, many or the class of an expanded clone; other rows omit it.

TRBD1 | - | TRBJ2-7 | TRBV5-6 | CASSPQGAEQYF | TGTGCCAGCAGCCCGCAGGGGGCCGAGCAGTACTTC
TRBD1 | - | TRBJ2-7 | TRBV27 | CASSLVAGGSYEQYF | TGTGCCAGCAGTTTAGTGGCAGGGGGCTCCTACGAGCAGTACTTC
TRBD1 | - | TRBJ1-2 | TRBV30 | CAWSWGQTKPRFYGYTF | TGTGCCTGGAGTTGGGGACAGACAAAGCCCCGATTCTATGGCTACACCTTC
- | - | TRBJ1-2 | TRBV15 | CATSSWGPNYGYTF | TGTGCCACCAGCAGCTGGGGCCCTAACTATGGCTACACCTTC
- | - | TRBJ1-1 | TRBV30 | CAWSVLSGMNTEAFF | TGTGCCTGGAGTGTATTGTCAGGGATGAACACTGAAGCTTTCTTT
TRBD2 | - | TRBJ2-1 | TRBV4-3 | CASSQGLGLAGVNNEQFF | TGCGCCAGCAGCCAAGGGCTCGGACTAGCGGGAGTGAACAATGAGCAGTTCTTC
TRBD1 | many | TRBJ2-1 | TRBV5-1 | CASSLGTGGASQDEQFF | TGCGCCAGCAGCTTGGGGACAGGGGGCGCCTCACAGGATGAGCAGTTCTTC
TRBD2 | once | TRBJ2-7 | TRBV29-1 | CSVEDLGGFEYF | TGCAGCGTTGAAGACTTGGGGGGGTTTGAGTACTTC
- | many | TRBJ1-3 | TRBV6-6 | CASSYLSSGNTIYF | TGTGCCAGCAGTTATCTGAGCTCTGGAAACACCATATATTTT
TRBD2 | - | TRBJ2-7 | TRBV5-6 | CASSLAPGLAAEQYF | TGTGCCAGCAGCTTGGCCCCGGGACTAGCGGCCGAGCAGTACTTC
- | - | TRBJ1-6 | TRBV7-6 | CASIFLRVGHRNSPLHF | TGTGCCAGCATCTTTCTTCGAGTGGGACACCGGAATTCACCCCTCCACTTT
- | - | TRBJ1-1 | TRBV6-5 | CASKAGTEAFF | TGTGCCAGCAAAGCCGGGACTGAAGCTTTCTTT
TRBD1 | - | TRBJ2-7 | TRBV7-9 | CASSPGSGQRGEQYF | TGTGCCAGCAGCCCCGGGTCGGGACAGCGCGGCGAGCAGTACTTC
- | - | TRBJ1-2 | TRBV4-1 | CASSQVPGWNGYTF | TGCGCCAGCAGCCAGGTACCAGGGTGGAATGGCTACACCTTC
TRBD1 | - | TRBJ2-1 | TRBV30 | CAWNYGTGMNEQFF | TGTGCCTGGAATTACGGGACAGGGATGAATGAGCAGTTCTTC
TRBD2 | - | TRBJ2-3 | TRBV9 | CASSVDRAGPLTDTQYF | TGTGCCAGCAGCGTAGATAGAGCGGGGCCCCTCACAGATACGCAGTATTTT
TRBD2 | - | TRBJ2-3 | TRBV9 | CASSALAGGDTQYF | TGTGCCAGCAGCGCCCTAGCGGGAGGAGATACGCAGTATTTT
TRBD2 | - | TRBJ2-3 | TRBV2 | CASSEAGLAGVTDTQYF | TGTGCCAGCAGTGAAGCGGGACTAGCGGGGGTAACAGATACGCAGTATTTT
TRBD1 | - | TRBJ1-2 | TRBV4-1 | CASSQLDRSYGYTF | TGCGCCAGCAGCCAATTGGACAGGTCCTATGGCTACACCTTC
- | medium-sized | TRBJ2-2 | TRBV4-3 | CASRQARHPTGELFF | TGCGCCAGCAGACAAGCTCGGCACCCCACCGGGGAGCTGTTTTTT
TRBD1 | - | TRBJ1-2 | TRBV30 | CAWSADREDGYTF | TGTGCCTGGAGTGCGGACAGGGAGGATGGCTACACCTTC
- | - | TRBJ2-7 | TRBV12-5 | CASGFFSSYEQYF | TGTGCTAGTGGTTTCTTTAGCTCCTACGAGCAGTACTTC
- | - | TRBJ2-1 | TRBV7-9 | CACPAVYNEQFF | TGTGCCTGCCCGGCCGTATACAATGAGCAGTTCTTC
TRBD2 | - | TRBJ2-7 | TRBV7-9 | CASSSGLADSYEQYF | TGTGCCAGCAGCTCAGGACTAGCGGACTCCTACGAGCAGTACTTC
TRBD1 | - | TRBJ2-7 | TRBV6-5 | CASSYSATGNEQYF | TGTGCCAGCAGTTACTCCGCGACAGGGAACGAGCAGTACTTC
- | - | TRBJ2-5 | TRBV9 | CASSPGGYQETQYF | TGTGCCAGCAGCCCCGGTGGGTACCAAGAGACCCAGTACTTC
- | - | TRBJ2-7 | TRBV4-1 | CASSQVGGSEQYF | TGCGCCAGCAGCCAAGTCGGGGGCAGCGAGCAGTACTTC
- | - | TRBJ1-1 | TRBV4-1 | CASSTNGENTEAFF | TGCGCCAGCAGCACGAACGGGGAGAACACTGAAGCTTTCTTT
- | few | TRBJ1-6 | TRBV19 | CASTIQGGSPLHF | TGTGCCAGTACCATCCAGGGAGGCTCACCCCTCCACTTT
TRBD1 | - | TRBJ2-7 | TRBV13 | CASSFKWAGQGAEEQYF | TGTGCCAGCAGCTTTAAATGGGCGGGACAGGGGGCGGAAGAGCAGTACTTC
- | - | TRBJ2-1 | TRBV5-7 | CASSFQSGHEQFF | TGTGCCAGCAGCTTTCAGAGCGGGCATGAGCAGTTCTTC
- | once | TRBJ2-2 | TRBV6-4 | CASSGQGDTGELFF | TGTGCCAGCAGTGGGCAGGGAGACACCGGGGAGCTGTTTTTT
- | - | TRBJ2-2 | TRBV10-3 | CAIRPDSSGELFF | TGTGCCATCAGACCCGACAGTTCCGGGGAGCTGTTTTTT
- | - | TRBJ2-3 | TRBV6-1 | CASSEVDGLGTDTQYF | TGTGCCAGCAGTGAAGTGGACGGGTTAGGCACAGATACGCAGTATTTT